This entry lists 3 T cell receptor beta chains sequenced from one sample in a study of T cells after yellow fever vaccination. TCRdb reprocessed the 5' RACE reads via MiXCR and lists one record per CDR3 protein. The table records hundreds of thousands of distinct CDR3 sequences, over 8% of them present only once. The sequences come from PBMCs, collected on the day of the first yellow fever vaccination. Every receptor here comes from a man aged 18 to 30 who received the YFV17D yellow fever vaccine.

In its sample, this clonotype was seen a few times. J is TRBJ2-5 and V is TRBV27, with D uncertain. There are 14 residues in the CDR3. CDR1 is MNHEY, CDR2 SMNVEV, per germline (reference sequence). Trimming took 5 bases from V and 6 from J, leaving 16 bases between them. This CDR3 reads CASSPRALSQTQYF. The DNA for the CDR3 is TGTGCCAGCAGTCCACGGGCCCTCAGTCAGACCCAGTACTTC.

This clonotype was found a few times. The genes are TRBV7-2 and TRBJ1-3, with no clear D. This CDR3 contains 14 residues. V gave up 5 bases and J gave up 7 bases, with 15 bases separating them. Germline assignment: CDR1 SGHTA and CDR2 FQGNSA. The CDR3 reads CASSPTGRGNTIYF. As DNA, the CDR3 is TGTGCCAGCAGCCCGACCGGACGCGGGAACACCATATATTTT.

This clonotype was counted a few times. This chain uses TRBV20-1 with TRBJ2-1; weak D call: TRBD1 (5 bases). CDR3 size: 17 residues. Per germline, CDR1 DFQATT and CDR2 SNEGSKA (reference sequence). The V end lost 0 bases, the J end lost 0 bases, and 15 bases lay between the germline ends. The DNA for the CDR3 is TGCAGTGCTAGAGATATCCTAGGGGCGAGCTCCTACAATGAGCAGTTCTTC. Its protein product is CSARDILGASSYNEQFF.